This is a list of T cell receptor beta chains from one sample in a study of tumor-infiltrating lymphocytes in localized non-small cell lung cancer. TCRdb's copy holds only in-frame clones and misses some; the assay was immunoSEQ multiplex PCR. Of 15,000 to 20,000 clones listed, over 75% were seen once; the top ten hold about a tenth. Sequences were obtained from uninvolved lung tissue not adjacent to the tumor. The receptors shown here come from a human donor with non-small cell lung cancer. Each CDR3 is given with its conserved first and last residue. Each record gives: D gene, clone size, V gene, J gene, CDR3 DNA, CDR3 protein. The D gene is left open where the match is weak. Only part of the rows carry a size: once, few, many, or a class if the clone is expanded.

.	.	TRBV30	TRBJ1-4	TGTGCCTTAGAGGGGGAGCCGCGCGAAAAACTGTTTTTT	CALEGEPREKLFF
.	.	TRBV7-3	TRBJ2-3	TGTGCCAGCAGCCCCCAGCCGGGAGTGGCCACAGATACGCAGTATTTT	CASSPQPGVATDTQYF
.	.	TRBV2	TRBJ1-5	TGTGCCAGCAGATATACCACCCAGCCCCAGCATTTT	CASRYTTQPQHF
TRBD1	.	TRBV7-2	TRBJ2-7	TGTGCCAGCAGCTTAAGGGGACAGGGATACGAGCAGTACTTC	CASSLRGQGYEQYF
.	few	TRBV27	TRBJ1-4	TGTGCCAGCCGGTTCGACGAAAAACTGTTTTTT	CASRFDEKLFF
TRBD1	.	TRBV2	TRBJ2-2	TGTGCCAGCAGGAAGGGACAGATCACCGGGGAGCTGTTTTTT	CASRKGQITGELFF
.	.	TRBV7-6	TRBJ2-1	TGTGCCAGCAGCTTCAGGGGCCTTGGGACAAATGAGCAGTTCTTC	CASSFRGLGTNEQFF
.	.	TRBV29-1	TRBJ1-1	TGCAGCGTTGAAGGGAACTTGGGCACTGAAGCTTTCTTT	CSVEGNLGTEAFF
.	.	TRBV2	TRBJ2-1	TGTGCCACCGGCCTCTACAATGAGCAGTTCTTC	CATGLYNEQFF
TRBD2	once	TRBV27	TRBJ2-5	TGTGCCAGCAGTTCAATCTCCCGGGAGGCCCAAGAGACCCAGTACTTC	CASSSISREAQETQYF
TRBD2	.	TRBV7-3	TRBJ2-1	TGTGCCAGCAGCTCCCTAGCGGGGTACAATGAGCAGTTCTTC	CASSSLAGYNEQFF
.	.	TRBV5-1	TRBJ1-2	TGCGCCAGCAGCTTGGAAGGGCCCCCTATGGATGGCTACACCTTC	CASSLEGPPMDGYTF
.	.	TRBV10-3	TRBJ2-3	TGTGCCACCGGGTGGGGGTTGGGCACAGATACGCAGTATTTT	CATGWGLGTDTQYF
TRBD1	.	TRBV6-1	TRBJ1-4	TGTGCCAGCAGTGAATTACAGGGGGTGGTAAAACTGTTTTTT	CASSELQGVVKLFF
TRBD2	once	TRBV2	TRBJ2-1	TGTGCCAGCGCGGGAGGGAGCTCCTACAATGAGCAGTTCTTC	CASAGGSSYNEQFF
TRBD2	.	TRBV9	TRBJ2-5	TGTGCCAGCAGCGTAGGGGTAGCGGGAGGGCCGGGGGAGACCCAGTACTTC	CASSVGVAGGPGETQYF
TRBD1	.	TRBV5-1	TRBJ2-1	TGCGCCAGCAGCCGACAGGGAGTGAGCTCCTACAATGAGCAGTTCTTC	CASSRQGVSSYNEQFF
TRBD1	.	TRBV7-8	TRBJ2-1	TGTGCCAGCAGCTCGCAGGGGGCAATGGGGAATGAGCAGTTCTTC	CASSSQGAMGNEQFF
.	.	TRBV5-6	TRBJ2-5	TGTGCCAGCAGCTGGGGGACGGAGACCCAGTACTTC	CASSWGTETQYF
.	.	TRBV2	TRBJ1-2	TGTGCCAGCAGACTCAGGGGTATAGGTGGCTACACCTTC	CASRLRGIGGYTF
.	.	TRBV5-1	TRBJ2-3	TGCGCCAGCAGCATCGGGACGGAGGGCGATACGCAGTATTTT	CASSIGTEGDTQYF
.	.	TRBV7-8	TRBJ1-2	TGTGCCAGCAGCTTAGACAGGGTGGCTAATGGCTACACCTTC	CASSLDRVANGYTF
TRBD2	.	TRBV9	TRBJ2-3	TGTGCCAGCAGCGGGGGACTAGCGACCACAGATACGCAGTATTTT	CASSGGLATTDTQYF
.	.	TRBV11-2	TRBJ2-7	TGTGCCAGCAGTTACGGCGGTTCGGCCTACGAGCAGTACTTC	CASSYGGSAYEQYF
.	.	TRBV7-9	TRBJ1-1	TGTGCCAGCAGCTTAGTACGGCAGGGTGAAGCTTTCTTT	CASSLVRQGEAFF
.	medium-sized	TRBV5-1	TRBJ1-1	TGCGCCAGCAGCTTGGGACAGCCCAACACTGAAGCTTTCTTT	CASSLGQPNTEAFF
TRBD1	.	TRBV30	TRBJ1-3	TGTGCCTGGAGTGTACCAGGGGGATCTGGAAACACCATATATTTT	CAWSVPGGSGNTIYF
TRBD2	.	TRBV27	TRBJ2-3	TGTGCCAGCAGTCCACTAGCGGGAGACGGGATTGGCACAGATACGCAGTATTTT	CASSPLAGDGIGTDTQYF